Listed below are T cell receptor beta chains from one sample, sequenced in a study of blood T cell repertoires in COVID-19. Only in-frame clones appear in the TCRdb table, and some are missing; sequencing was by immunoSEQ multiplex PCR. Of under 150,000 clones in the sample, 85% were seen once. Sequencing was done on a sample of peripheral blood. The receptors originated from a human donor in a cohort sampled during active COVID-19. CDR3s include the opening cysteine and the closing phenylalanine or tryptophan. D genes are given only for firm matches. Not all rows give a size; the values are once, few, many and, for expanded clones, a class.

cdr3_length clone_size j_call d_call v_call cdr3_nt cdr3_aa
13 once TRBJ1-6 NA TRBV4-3 TGCGCCAGCAGCCTCGGGGGTAACTCACCCCTCCACTTT CASSLGGNSPLHF
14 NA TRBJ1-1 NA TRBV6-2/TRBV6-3 TGTGCCAGCAGTTACTCGTCGACAGGTACTGAAGCTTTCTTT CASSYSSTGTEAFF
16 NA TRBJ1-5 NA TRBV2 TGTGCCAGCAGTGAATGGGATGCGGGGCGGGGGCAGCCCCAGCATTTT CASSEWDAGRGQPQHF
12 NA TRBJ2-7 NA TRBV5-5 TGTGCCAGCAGCTTTGGGCAGGGCGAGCAGTACTTC CASSFGQGEQYF
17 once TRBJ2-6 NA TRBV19 TGTGCCAGTAGTATGGGGACACGGAGCTCTGGGGCCAACGTCCTGACTTTC CASSMGTRSSGANVLTF
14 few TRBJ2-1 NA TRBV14 TGTGCCAGCAGCCCAAGACTGTCCTACAATGAGCAGTTCTTC CASSPRLSYNEQFF
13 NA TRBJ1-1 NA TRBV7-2 TGTGCCAGCAGCTTAGGAGTCGGTGCTGAAGCTTTCTTT CASSLGVGAEAFF
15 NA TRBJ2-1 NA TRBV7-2 TGTGCCAGCAGCTTAGCGCTAACAGGCAACAATGAGCAGTTCTTC CASSLALTGNNEQFF
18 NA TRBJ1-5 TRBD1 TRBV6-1 TGTGCCAGCAGTGAATGGGTTTGGGGGACAGGGAGGTCTAAGCCCCAGCATTTT CASSEWVWGTGRSKPQHF
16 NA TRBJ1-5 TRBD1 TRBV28 TGTGCCAGCAGTTTTGAAGGGACAGGGCTCAATCAGCCCCAGCATTTT CASSFEGTGLNQPQHF
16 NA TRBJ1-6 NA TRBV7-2 TGTGCCAGCAGCCCCAGGGCGGTTCTTAATAATTCACCCCTCCACTTT CASSPRAVLNNSPLHF
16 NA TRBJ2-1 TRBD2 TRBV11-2 TGTGCCAGCAGCTTAGTCGGTCTAGCGGAATACAATGAGCAGTTCTTC CASSLVGLAEYNEQFF
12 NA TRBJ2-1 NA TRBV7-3 TGTGCCAGCAGCTCCGAACAGGGAAGTCAGTTCTTC CASSSEQGSQFF
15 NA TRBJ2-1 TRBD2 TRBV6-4 TGTGCCAGCAGTGTTGCAGCGGGGGCCTACAATGAGCAGTTCTTC CASSVAAGAYNEQFF
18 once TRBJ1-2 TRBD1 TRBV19 TGTGCCAGTAGTCTATTCGCCGTGACCAGACAGGGCGCTTATGGCTACACCTTC CASSLFAVTRQGAYGYTF
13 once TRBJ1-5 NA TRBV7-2 TGTGCCAGCAGCTTAGATGTACGGCAGCCCCAGCATTTT CASSLDVRQPQHF
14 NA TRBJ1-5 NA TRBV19 TGTGCCAGTAGACCCCGACAGAGACTGCAGCCCCAGCATTTT CASRPRQRLQPQHF
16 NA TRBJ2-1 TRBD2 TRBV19 TGTGCCAGTAGTATAGCGACTAGCGGGCCCTACAATGAGCAGTTCTTC CASSIATSGPYNEQFF
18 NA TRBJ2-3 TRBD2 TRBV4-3 TGCGCCAGCAGCCGGCATTCGGGGGGGCCTAGGGGCACAGATACGCAGTATTTT CASSRHSGGPRGTDTQYF
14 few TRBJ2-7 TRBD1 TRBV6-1 TGTGCCAGCAGTGAAGAAATACAGGGGCGCGAGCAGTACTTC CASSEEIQGREQYF
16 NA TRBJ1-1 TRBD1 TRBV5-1 TGCGCCAGTGCGACCGGGACAGGGGATTTAAACACTGAAGCTTTCTTT CASATGTGDLNTEAFF
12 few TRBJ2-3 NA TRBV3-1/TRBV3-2 TGTGCCAGCAGCCCAGACAGGAATACGCAGTATTTT CASSPDRNTQYF
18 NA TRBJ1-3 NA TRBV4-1 TGCGCCAGCAGCCAAGCCCGGGTCGGGGAATCGGTTGGAAACACCATATATTTT CASSQARVGESVGNTIYF
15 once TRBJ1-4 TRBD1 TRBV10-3 TGTGCCATCAGTGAGTCGAGGGACAGGGGTGAAAAACTGTTTTTT CAISESRDRGEKLFF
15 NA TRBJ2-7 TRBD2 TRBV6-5 TGTGCCAGCAGAAGGGGAGCGGGGGCCGGCTACGAGCAGTACTTC CASRRGAGAGYEQYF
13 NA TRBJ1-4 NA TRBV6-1 TGTGCCAGCAGTGACGCTCCGGGGGGCGGACTGTTTTTT CASSDAPGGGLFF
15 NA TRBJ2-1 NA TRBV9 TGTGCCAGCAGCGTAGAAGAGGGAACCTACAATGAGCAGTTCTTC CASSVEEGTYNEQFF
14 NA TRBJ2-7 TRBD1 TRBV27 TGTGCCAGCACCCCGACAGGGTCCCCCTACGAGCAGTACTTC CASTPTGSPYEQYF
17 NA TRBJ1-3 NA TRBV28 TGTGCCAGCAGTCCCGGGACTCTCGCGAGCTCTGGAAACACCATATATTTT CASSPGTLASSGNTIYF
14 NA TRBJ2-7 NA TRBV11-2 TGTGCCAGCAGCTTTGAAGGAGCCCCCTACGAGCAGTACTTC CASSFEGAPYEQYF
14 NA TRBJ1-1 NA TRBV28 TGTGCCAGCAGCTTCGGCAGGATGGACACTGAAGCTTTCTTT CASSFGRMDTEAFF
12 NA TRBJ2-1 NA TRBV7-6 TGTGCCAGCAGCTCCCGGAGGGATGAGCAGTTCTTC CASSSRRDEQFF
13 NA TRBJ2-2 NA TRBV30 TGTGCCTGGGACCAAGGGGTCACCGGGGAGCTGTTTTTT CAWDQGVTGELFF
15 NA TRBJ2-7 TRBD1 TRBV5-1 TGCGCCAGCAGCTTGGCTAGGACAGGGTACTACGAGCAGTACTTC CASSLARTGYYEQYF
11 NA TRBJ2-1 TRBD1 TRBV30 TGTGCCTGGAGTATGGGACAGGGGAGGATCTTC CAWSMGQGRIF
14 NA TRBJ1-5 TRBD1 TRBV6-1 TGTGCCAGCAGTGACCGGACAGGCTATGTCCTTCTGCATTTT CASSDRTGYVLLHF
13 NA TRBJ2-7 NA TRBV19 TGTGCCAGTAGGGCCGACACCTCATACGAGCAGTACTTC CASRADTSYEQYF
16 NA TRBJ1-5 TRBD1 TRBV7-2 TGTGCCAGCAGCGACGGACAGGGACGGTTCAATCAGCCCCAGCATTTT CASSDGQGRFNQPQHF
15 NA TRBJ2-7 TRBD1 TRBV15 TGTGCCACCAGCAGAGATCAGACAGGGATGGGCGAGCAGTACTTC CATSRDQTGMGEQYF
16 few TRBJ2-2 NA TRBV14 TGTGCCAGCAGCCTCCTATGGCAGGGTAGAACCGGGGAGCTGTTTTTT CASSLLWQGRTGELFF
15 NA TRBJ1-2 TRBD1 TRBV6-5 TGTGCCAGTACAGACGCAACAGGGGACTGGCATGGCTACACCTTC CASTDATGDWHGYTF
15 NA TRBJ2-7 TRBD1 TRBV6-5 TGTGCCAGCAGCCCCATTCGGCAGGGGGCCGGAGAGCAGTACTTC CASSPIRQGAGEQYF
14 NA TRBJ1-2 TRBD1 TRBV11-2 TGTGCCAGCAGCGCCGGGACAGGGTACTATGGCTACACCTTC CASSAGTGYYGYTF
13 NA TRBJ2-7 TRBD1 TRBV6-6 TGTGCCAGCAGTGTACAGGGGAACTACGAGCAGTACTTC CASSVQGNYEQYF
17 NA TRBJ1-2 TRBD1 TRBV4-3 TGCGCCAGCAGCCAAGACAGGGACAGGGGGCCCTACTATGGCTACACCTTC CASSQDRDRGPYYGYTF
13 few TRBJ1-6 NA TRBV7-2 TGTGCCAGCAGCGGACAGAGCAATTCACCCCTCCACTTT CASSGQSNSPLHF
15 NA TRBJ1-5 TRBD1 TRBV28 TGTGCCAGCAGTCCCAGGGACAGGCACAATCAGCCCCAGCATTTT CASSPRDRHNQPQHF
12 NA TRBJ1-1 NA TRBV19 TGTGCCACCACCCGCGGGAACACTGAAGCTTTCTTT CATTRGNTEAFF